This TCR beta chain appears in the sequencing data of a study of shared clonotypes between healthy human individuals. Study results and caveats: Several donors held about 5% of naive CD4 clonotypes in common. The expectation was that sequencing depth would affect clonotype sharing among donors.

In the CD4+ fraction, cells were divided into CD45RA+ naive and CD45RA-negative memory subsets. Note on this clone: Antigen specificity is unknown.

The CDR3 runs 16 residues. Deletions cut 0 bases from V and 6 bases from J, with 16 bases between. The germline gives CDR1 MGHRA, CDR2 YSYEKL. For each subset, genomic DNA was distributed in equal portions over several immunoSEQ plates. Sequencing used immunoSEQ multiplex PCR; TCRdb keeps in-frame clones, though not all of them. The profile shows hundreds of thousands of clones, approximately 79% of them singletons. The source is a woman aged 25 to 45 in good health. This rearrangement joins TRBV4-1 to TRBJ2-3; D is perhaps TRBD1 or TRBD2 (6 bases each). The sample consisted of memory CD4+ T cells sorted from blood. Subset reported: CD45RA-negative fraction. CDR3 sequence reads: CASSQERGVASDTQYF. In DNA, the CDR3 is TGCGCCAGCAGCCAAGAAAGGGGGGTAGCGTCCGATACGCAGTATTTT.